One sample yielded the 19 T cell receptor beta chains listed below, sequenced in a study of Graves' ophthalmopathy and Graves' hyperthyroidism. TCR beta CDR3 regions were amplified from RNA transcripts. Investigators did first-round RT-PCR with HTBI primers, then second-round multiplex PCR. TCRdb re-derived calls from the multiplex PCR reads in MiXCR, one entry per CDR3 protein. Among approximately 1.2 million distinct CDR3 sequences listed, 35% to 40% were seen once. Sequencing was carried out using peripheral blood or thyroid tissue (not recorded which). These receptors all come from an adult man with Graves' hyperthyroidism.

The chain recombines TRBV11-2 with TRBJ2-5; weak D call: TRBD2 (5 bases). The germline CDR1 and CDR2 sequences are SGHAT and FQNNGV. Trimming left V 7 bases short and J 11 bases short, with 23 bases between. There are 14 residues in the CDR3. CDR3 nucleotide sequence: TGTGCCAGCACCTACGGGGAGCCCCCCGGGGAGCAGTACTTC. Its translation is CASTYGEPPGEQYF.

This clonotype was found a few times. A much larger clonotype is one base distant, so this may be a read error. This sequence joins TRBV10-2 and TRBJ2-2; tentative D call: TRBD1 (5 bases). The CDR3 contains 13 residues. V was trimmed by 4 bases and J by 3 bases, leaving 6 bases between them. In germline, CDR1 is WSHSY, CDR2 SAAADI. CDR3 amino acids: CASSGQYTGELFF. CDR3 bases: TGCGCCAGCAGTGGACAGTACACCGGGGAGCTGTTTTTT.

The CDR3 DNA reads TGCAGTGCTGAAGATGCAGGCTCGGGTTCACCCCTCCACTTT. It translates to CSAEDAGSGSPLHF. This rearrangement joins TRBV20-1 to TRBJ1-6; the D is unclear. Germline CDR1 reads DFQATT; CDR2 reads SNEGSKA (reference sequence). Trimming shortened V by 5 bases and J by 9 bases, and 17 bases separated the two germline ends. CDR3 length: 14 amino acids.

This clonotype was recorded only once. A clone one base away is much larger, so this may be a read error. The chain links TRBV6-5 to TRBJ1-1; D not certain. Per germline, CDR1 MNHEY and CDR2 SVGAGI. The CDR3 consists of 14 residues. The CDR3 nucleotides read TGTGCCAGCAGTTACTCGGGAGTGAACGCTGAAGCTTTCTTT. Encoded protein: CASSYSGVNAEAFF.

This clonotype has a handful of counts. This chain joins TRBV18 and TRBJ1-1; no definite D call. Germline V gene sequence: CDR1 KGHSH, CDR2 LQKENI. Trimming took off 2 bases at V and 1 base at J, with 8 bases between the two ends. The CDR3 extends over 14 amino acids. CDR3 amino acids: CASSPGSANTEAFF. The CDR3 DNA sequence: TGTGCCAGCTCACCAGGGTCCGCGAACACTGAAGCTTTCTTT.

This clonotype has a count of ten or more. The gene calls are TRBV20-1 and TRBJ2-7; 7 bases fit TRBD1. From germline, CDR1 is DFQATT and CDR2 SNEGSKA (reference sequence). The CDR3 runs 15 residues. CDR3 protein: CSALDETGEVYEQYF. The DNA for the CDR3 is TGCAGCGCTCTCGATGAAACAGGGGAAGTCTACGAGCAGTACTTC.

The chain is built from TRBV29-1 and TRBJ2-2; TRBD1 aligns across 7 bases. Germline V gives CDR1 SQVTM, CDR2 ANQGSEA. This CDR3 region has 12 residues. Trimming at V came to 7 bases and at J to 4 bases, leaving 3 bases not matched to a gene. CDR3 region: CSGGQVTGELFF. As DNA, the CDR3 is TGCAGCGGAGGACAGGTCACCGGGGAGCTGTTTTTT.

This clonotype was found many times. J is TRBJ2-7 and V is TRBV14; 8 bases agree with TRBD2. CDR1 and CDR2 (germline): SGHDN, FVKESK. The junction had 9 bases not matched to a gene; V was cut back by 0 bases and J by 5 bases. The CDR3 contains 16 residues. The CDR3 DNA is TGTGCCAGCAGCCAAGAAACCGGGACTAGTTTTGACGAGCAGTACTTC. Translated: CASSQETGTSFDEQYF.

This sequence joins TRBV10-3 and TRBJ2-7; 7 bases are shared with TRBD2. The CDR3 spans 9 residues. V gave up 11 bases and J gave up 5 bases; unmatched junction bases: 0. Germline V gene data show CDR1 as ENHRY and CDR2 as SYGVKD. The CDR3 sequence: CAGGDEQYF. DNA for the CDR3: TGTGCCGGGGGGGACGAGCAGTACTTC.

There are many counts of this clonotype. This chain uses TRBV29-1 with TRBJ1-5; perhaps TRBD1 as D (6 bases). The CDR3 length is 14 residues. Germline lookup yields CDR1 SQVTM and CDR2 ANQGSEA. Trimming pared 5 bases from V and 3 bases from J, leaving 14 bases between. This CDR3 reads CSVTSGHDNQPQHF. The CDR3 DNA follows: TGCAGCGTTACCTCGGGACACGACAATCAGCCCCAGCATTTT.

This chain joins TRBV5-1 and TRBJ1-4; 8 nucleotides align to TRBD1. This CDR3 has 14 residues. CDR1 and CDR2 from the germline V gene are SGHRS and YFSETQ. Trimming took 4 bases from V and 6 from J; bases not matched to a gene: 5. CDR3 DNA: TGCGCCAGCAGCCTCAGGGGGCAGGATGAAAAACTGTTTTTT. Amino acid sequence: CASSLRGQDEKLFF.

This clonotype was found many times. The chain is built from TRBV2 and TRBJ2-2; D is uncertain. Germline values: CDR1 SNHLY, CDR2 FYNNEI. The V end was cut by 4 bases, the J end by 6 bases, with 15 bases between. CDR3 length equals 15 residues. CDR3 in amino acids: CASSAGQIAPGELFF. CDR3 nucleotides: TGTGCCAGCAGTGCGGGCCAGATCGCCCCCGGGGAGCTGTTTTTT.

CDR3 sequence: CSVRGMEGAQYF. CDR3 in DNA: TGCAGCGTACGGGGCATGGAGGGGGCCCAGTACTTC. V gene TRBV29-1 combines with J gene TRBJ2-5, with D tentatively TRBD1 or TRBD2 (6 bases each). This CDR3 is built from 12 residues. Trimming pared 6 bases from V and 9 bases from J, leaving 17 bases between. Germline V lookup: CDR1 SQVTM, CDR2 ANQGSEA.

This chain connects TRBV24-1 to TRBJ1-1; D uncertain. V was shortened by 3 bases and J by 1 base, with 11 bases between the two germline ends. The CDR3 is 15 residues long. Germline V gives CDR1 KGHDR, CDR2 SFDVKD. The CDR3 is CATSDPWAPNTEAFF. The DNA of the CDR3 is TGTGCCACCAGTGATCCGTGGGCACCGAACACTGAAGCTTTCTTT.

The rearrangement links TRBV20-1 to TRBJ2-5, with a possible D match to TRBD1 (6 bases). The DNA matches TRBJ2-7 better at its end, which makes the J call doubtful. CDR3 length: 10 residues. CDR1 and CDR2 from the germline V gene are DFQATT and SNEGSKA (reference sequence). The CDR3 is CSVEGVEQYF. CDR3 coding DNA: TGCAGCGTTGAGGGGGTCGAGCAGTACTTC.

There are many counts of this clonotype. The CDR3 bases are TGTGCCAGTAGTATAGTCAGCGGAGATCAGCCCCAGCATTTT. Translation gives CASSIVSGDQPQHF. V and J are TRBV19 and TRBJ1-5; D gene uncertain. Deletions cut 1 base from V and 5 bases from J, with 9 bases between. CDR3 length: 14 residues. The germline CDR1 and CDR2 sequences are LNHDA and SQIVND (reference sequence).

This clonotype was seen many times. The J gene is TRBJ2-5, the V gene TRBV15, with D perhaps matching TRBD1 (7 bases). Germline V gene data show CDR1 as LNHNV and CDR2 as YYDKDF (reference sequence). Trimming shortened V by 1 base and J by 6 bases, and 12 bases separated the two germline ends. The CDR3 totals 14 residues. CDR3 coding DNA: TGTGCCACCAGCAGAGGCAGGGGGGAAAAGACCCAGTACTTC. Translated, it gives CATSRGRGEKTQYF.

Turning to this clonotype: A read error may produce the germline difference seen at one junction end. The V call is TRBV24-1, the J call TRBJ2-5; 11 bases are a match to TRBD1. CDR3 length: 15 amino acids. CDR1 KGHDR and CDR2 SFDVKD come from the germline V gene. In DNA, the CDR3 is TGTGCCACCAGTGATCGGACAGGGGGCCAAGAGGCCCAGTACTTC. Protein: CATSDRTGGQEAQYF.

This clonotype was recorded many times. V is TRBV10-2 and J is TRBJ1-5; no clear D. Germline V gene sequence: CDR1 WSHSY, CDR2 SAAADI. Trimming pared 8 bases from V and 6 bases from J, leaving 5 bases between. The CDR3 loop spans 10 amino acids. This CDR3 is CASGVQPQHF. CDR3 sequence (DNA): TGCGCCAGCGGCGTTCAGCCCCAGCATTTT.